This T cell receptor beta chain was found in a study of cytomegalovirus exposure and HLA in healthy donors. Germline trimming cut 0 bases from V and 8 bases from J; bases unmatched to any gene: 2. Germline CDR1 is SGHTS and CDR2 is YDEGEE. The CDR3 is made up of 14 amino acids. Study observations and caveats: In an earlier analysis, productive rearrangement rates for most beta V segments clustered near 87% or 30%. In a later analysis, an Asian-associated ancestry cluster reportedly showed fewer N-insertions than the 666-donor mean. Excluded: some indistinguishable V segments such as TRBV6-2 and TRBV6-3.

PCR involved 60 Vbeta and 13 Jbeta primers. In the original workflow: Later work found around 85 million unique TCR beta chains, with 9.5 million to 11 million shared. Assay: immunoSEQ multiplex PCR; the TCRdb copy retains only in-frame clones and omits some. D and trimming were read from the DNA, whereas the V and J calls and clone size are those reported in that table. Of about 170,000 clones listed, 60% to 80% are singletons. Regarding this clone: Its specificity is unknown.

The clonotype comes from a man aged 40-49 years in good health and CMV-seronegative. V usage is TRBV5-8 and J usage is TRBJ2-1; TRBD1 matches at 10 bases. The sample consisted of PBMCs. The DNA for the CDR3 is TGTGCCAGCAGCTTGGGACAGGGGGCGTATGAGCAGTTCTTC. Its translation: CASSLGQGAYEQFF.